The TCR beta chain under discussion was sequenced for a study of T cell changes during pregnancy in multiple sclerosis. This clone was detected only a few times. Its matching antigen is unknown. The CDR3 is made up of 15 amino acids. In germline, CDR1 is MNHNS, CDR2 SASEGT. Losses at the gene ends were 2 bases for V and 5 bases for J; bases not matched to a gene: 5. Generated by immunoSEQ multiplex PCR, the TCRdb table keeps only in-frame clones and is missing some. The sample has around 500 clones; about 70% are singletons. The TCR comes from a female patient with multiple sclerosis, enrolled in a pregnancy study. Some clones in this sample may be carry-over from other donors' samples. This chain joins TRBV6-1 and TRBJ2-5; TRBD2 matches 10 bases. The sequenced sample was cultured CD4+ T cells. The CDR3 region is CASSEWLAGDETQYF. The CDR3, as DNA: TGTGCCAGCAGTGAATGGCTAGCGGGAGACGAGACCCAGTACTTC.